This entry concerns a single T cell receptor beta chain. This sample was taken from a study of CD8 T cells in Susac syndrome. The RNA input was about 0.5 to 1 ug, and it was reverse transcribed with random hexamers. Each CDR3 protein gets one entry after TCRdb re-called the immunoSEQ multiplex PCR reads with MiXCR. Of some 160,000 distinct CDR3 sequences listed, 85% to 95% are singletons. The CDR3 has 14 residues. Germline CDR1 reads DFQATT; CDR2 reads SNEGSKA (reference sequence). The J segment lost 5 bases and the V segment lost 3 bases, leaving 7 bases of the junction unmatched. The sample was CD4+ T cells from PBMCs. The chain recombines TRBV20-1 with TRBJ2-3; 8 nucleotides align to TRBD2. The clonotype was recovered from a human donor with Susac syndrome. CDR3 in amino acids: CSARLTGGRDTQYF. The CDR3, as DNA: TGCAGTGCTAGGTTGACGGGGGGGCGAGATACGCAGTATTTT.